The rows below give T cell receptor beta chains drawn from one sample of a study of T cells in Graves' hyperthyroidism and ophthalmopathy. MiXCR, run by TCRdb on the multiplex PCR reads, gives a single entry per CDR3 protein. The sample has around 300,000 distinct CDR3 sequences, roughly 15% seen once. The sequencing input was blood. These receptors came from a woman in her 40s with Graves' hyperthyroidism. Both conserved end residues are part of each CDR3. Fields, in order: clone size, J gene, V gene, D gene, CDR3 protein, CDR3 DNA. D genes are given only for firm matches. Size is stated for part of the rows, as once, few or many counts, or as a class when the clone is expanded.

clone size: many
J gene: TRBJ2-1
V gene: TRBV20-1
D gene: TRBD1
CDR3 protein: CSARKGQVRAYEQFF
CDR3 DNA: TGCAGTGCTAGGAAGGGACAGGTCAGGGCCTATGAGCAGTTCTTC

clone size: .
J gene: TRBJ2-5
V gene: TRBV5-4
D gene: TRBD2
CDR3 protein: CASSLEWGLAGDDETQYF
CDR3 DNA: TGTGCCAGCAGCTTGGAGTGGGGCCTAGCGGGAGACGATGAGACCCAGTACTTC

clone size: many
J gene: TRBJ2-3
V gene: TRBV12-3/TRBV12-4
D gene: .
CDR3 protein: CASAGGYVSDTQYF
CDR3 DNA: TGTGCCAGCGCTGGCGGCTACGTGTCAGATACGCAGTATTTT

clone size: .
J gene: TRBJ2-5
V gene: TRBV7-6
D gene: TRBD1
CDR3 protein: CASSFTGGRRETQYF
CDR3 DNA: TGTGCCAGCAGCTTCACAGGGGGCCGCAGGGAGACCCAGTACTTC

clone size: few
J gene: TRBJ2-4
V gene: TRBV11-1
D gene: TRBD1
CDR3 protein: CASSPHRGRGMNIQYF
CDR3 DNA: TGTGCCAGCAGCCCGCACAGGGGGCGAGGGATGAACATTCAGTACTTC

clone size: few
J gene: TRBJ1-4
V gene: TRBV5-1
D gene: TRBD1
CDR3 protein: CASSLALQGGRMMEKLFF
CDR3 DNA: TGCGCCAGCAGCTTGGCCTTACAGGGGGGGCGGATGATGGAAAAACTGTTTTTT

clone size: many
J gene: TRBJ1-3
V gene: TRBV12-3/TRBV12-4
D gene: .
CDR3 protein: CASRSGIGNTIYF
CDR3 DNA: TGTGCCAGCAGATCAGGGATCGGCAACACCATATATTTT

clone size: many
J gene: TRBJ1-6
V gene: TRBV6-1
D gene: TRBD1
CDR3 protein: CASSERGTVNSPLHF
CDR3 DNA: TGTGCCAGCAGTGAAAGGGGGACAGTAAATTCACCCCTCCACTTT

clone size: many
J gene: TRBJ1-2
V gene: TRBV15
D gene: .
CDR3 protein: CATSRSKASYGYTF
CDR3 DNA: TGTGCCACCAGCAGATCTAAGGCCAGCTATGGCTACACCTTC

clone size: few
J gene: TRBJ1-1
V gene: TRBV20-1
D gene: .
CDR3 protein: CSVWDTEAFF
CDR3 DNA: TGCAGTGTTTGGGACACTGAAGCTTTCTTT

clone size: many
J gene: TRBJ2-1
V gene: TRBV5-1
D gene: TRBD2
CDR3 protein: CASSFGYAGGSYNEQFF
CDR3 DNA: TGCGCCAGCAGCTTCGGGTATGCGGGAGGTTCCTACAATGAGCAGTTCTTC

clone size: many
J gene: TRBJ1-6
V gene: TRBV2
D gene: .
CDR3 protein: CASRTRGLGSNSPLHF
CDR3 DNA: TGTGCCAGCAGGACCCGGGGTCTGGGTTCCAATTCACCCCTCCACTTT

clone size: many
J gene: TRBJ2-5
V gene: TRBV3-1
D gene: TRBD2
CDR3 protein: CASSHGALAGAVRETQYF
CDR3 DNA: TGTGCCAGCAGCCATGGGGCACTAGCGGGAGCAGTCAGAGAGACCCAGTACTTC

clone size: many
J gene: TRBJ2-7
V gene: TRBV2
D gene: .
CDR3 protein: CASRPPRPGEQYF
CDR3 DNA: TGTGCCAGCAGACCCCCTCGCCCCGGCGAGCAGTACTTC

clone size: .
J gene: TRBJ1-6
V gene: TRBV19
D gene: .
CDR3 protein: CASSIAGREDSYNSPLHF
CDR3 DNA: TGTGCCAGTAGTATAGCCGGACGGGAGGACTCCTATAATTCACCCCTCCACTTT

clone size: many
J gene: TRBJ1-1
V gene: TRBV29-1
D gene: .
CDR3 protein: CSAFVGTEAFF
CDR3 DNA: TGCAGCGCCTTTGTTGGCACTGAAGCTTTCTTT

clone size: many
J gene: TRBJ1-6
V gene: TRBV7-2
D gene: .
CDR3 protein: CASSSSRDRYSPLHF
CDR3 DNA: TGTGCCAGCAGCTCGTCGCGGGACCGCTATTCACCCCTCCACTTT

clone size: many
J gene: TRBJ2-1
V gene: TRBV20-1
D gene: .
CDR3 protein: CSASYRAINEQFF
CDR3 DNA: TGCAGTGCTAGTTACCGTGCTATCAATGAGCAGTTCTTC

clone size: many
J gene: TRBJ2-7
V gene: TRBV9
D gene: .
CDR3 protein: CASSVAGLSYEQYF
CDR3 DNA: TGTGCCAGCAGCGTAGCGGGGCTCTCCTACGAGCAGTACTTC

clone size: many
J gene: TRBJ1-4
V gene: TRBV16
D gene: .
CDR3 protein: CASSQSIGGREKLFF
CDR3 DNA: TGTGCCAGCAGCCAATCGATTGGTGGGCGAGAAAAACTGTTTTTT

clone size: many
J gene: TRBJ2-1
V gene: TRBV6-2/TRBV6-3
D gene: .
CDR3 protein: CASASHNEQFF
CDR3 DNA: TGTGCCAGCGCCTCCCACAATGAGCAGTTCTTC

clone size: .
J gene: TRBJ2-7
V gene: TRBV6-5
D gene: .
CDR3 protein: CASSYSAGGSYEQYF
CDR3 DNA: TGTGCCAGCAGTTACTCCGCTGGGGGCTCCTACGAGCAGTACTTC

clone size: .
J gene: TRBJ1-3
V gene: TRBV9
D gene: TRBD1
CDR3 protein: CASSARTGDLSGNTIYF
CDR3 DNA: TGTGCCAGCAGCGCGAGGACAGGAGACTTATCTGGAAACACCATATATTTT

clone size: .
J gene: TRBJ2-1
V gene: TRBV5-1
D gene: .
CDR3 protein: CASSPLGVLNEQFF
CDR3 DNA: TGCGCCAGCAGCCCTTTAGGAGTCCTCAATGAGCAGTTCTTC

clone size: many
J gene: TRBJ1-1
V gene: TRBV6-2/TRBV6-3
D gene: .
CDR3 protein: CASSTRTANTEAFF
CDR3 DNA: TGTGCCAGCAGCACCCGTACGGCTAACACTGAAGCTTTCTTT

clone size: many
J gene: TRBJ2-7
V gene: TRBV27
D gene: .
CDR3 protein: CASSPISRSGTYEQYF
CDR3 DNA: TGTGCCAGCAGCCCCATTTCTAGGAGCGGTACCTACGAGCAGTACTTC

clone size: many
J gene: TRBJ2-2
V gene: TRBV11-2
D gene: .
CDR3 protein: CASSLVSVELFF
CDR3 DNA: TGTGCCAGCAGCTTAGTGTCTGTGGAGCTGTTTTTT

clone size: many
J gene: TRBJ2-5
V gene: TRBV20-1
D gene: TRBD2
CDR3 protein: CSALLIAGGETQYF
CDR3 DNA: TGCAGTGCCCTGCTCATAGCGGGGGGTGAGACCCAGTACTTC

clone size: .
J gene: TRBJ2-7
V gene: TRBV7-2
D gene: TRBD1
CDR3 protein: CASRRTGGSAGGEQYF
CDR3 DNA: TGTGCCAGCAGACGGACAGGGGGGTCGGCAGGCGGCGAGCAGTACTTC

clone size: .
J gene: TRBJ1-2
V gene: TRBV29-1
D gene: .
CDR3 protein: CSVEGAPPANYGYTF
CDR3 DNA: TGCAGCGTTGAAGGGGCTCCCCCGGCTAACTATGGCTACACCTTC

clone size: .
J gene: TRBJ2-2
V gene: TRBV24-1
D gene: .
CDR3 protein: CATSSSDIFTGELFF
CDR3 DNA: TGTGCCACCAGCAGCTCGGACATCTTCACCGGGGAGCTGTTTTTT

clone size: .
J gene: TRBJ1-4
V gene: TRBV6-1
D gene: .
CDR3 protein: CASSDGRINEKLFF
CDR3 DNA: TGTGCCAGCAGTGATGGCCGGATTAATGAAAAACTGTTTTTT

clone size: .
J gene: TRBJ1-2
V gene: TRBV29-1
D gene: .
CDR3 protein: CSVEGKEHLLEGYTF
CDR3 DNA: TGCAGCGTTGAAGGGAAAGAACACCTGCTTGAAGGCTACACCTTC

clone size: many
J gene: TRBJ1-1
V gene: TRBV20-1
D gene: .
CDR3 protein: CSARDVGDFPNTEAFF
CDR3 DNA: TGCAGTGCTAGAGATGTTGGAGATTTCCCGAACACTGAAGCTTTCTTT

clone size: many
J gene: TRBJ2-5
V gene: TRBV27
D gene: TRBD2
CDR3 protein: CASSLILLAEQETQYF
CDR3 DNA: TGTGCCAGCAGTTTAATATTGCTAGCGGAGCAAGAGACCCAGTACTTC

clone size: .
J gene: TRBJ1-5
V gene: TRBV2
D gene: .
CDR3 protein: CASKGQGNQPQHF
CDR3 DNA: TGTGCCAGCAAGGGGCAGGGCAATCAGCCCCAGCATTTT

clone size: many
J gene: TRBJ2-7
V gene: TRBV28
D gene: TRBD1
CDR3 protein: CASSFPGTGDRQYF
CDR3 DNA: TGTGCCAGCAGTTTCCCCGGGACAGGGGATAGGCAGTACTTC

clone size: many
J gene: TRBJ2-3
V gene: TRBV13
D gene: .
CDR3 protein: CASSLTPEDTQYF
CDR3 DNA: TGTGCCAGCAGCTTAACCCCAGAAGATACGCAGTATTTT

clone size: many
J gene: TRBJ2-3
V gene: TRBV20-1
D gene: .
CDR3 protein: CSAGYRVGADTQYF
CDR3 DNA: TGCAGTGCTGGATACAGGGTGGGCGCAGATACGCAGTATTTT

clone size: many
J gene: TRBJ1-1
V gene: TRBV12-3/TRBV12-4
D gene: .
CDR3 protein: CASSPRASGRTEAFF
CDR3 DNA: TGTGCCAGCAGTCCGCGGGCCTCCGGCCGCACTGAAGCTTTCTTT

clone size: many
J gene: TRBJ2-1
V gene: TRBV7-8
D gene: TRBD2
CDR3 protein: CASSLGPLLAGSSYNEQFF
CDR3 DNA: TGTGCCAGCAGCTTAGGACCCCTACTAGCGGGGAGCTCCTACAATGAGCAGTTCTTC

clone size: many
J gene: TRBJ2-7
V gene: TRBV12-3/TRBV12-4
D gene: .
CDR3 protein: CASSADHLGEQYF
CDR3 DNA: TGTGCCAGCAGTGCGGACCATCTGGGAGAGCAGTACTTC

clone size: many
J gene: TRBJ1-5
V gene: TRBV24-1
D gene: TRBD1
CDR3 protein: CATSDSGGAGLNQPQHF
CDR3 DNA: TGTGCCACCAGTGATTCAGGGGGCGCGGGGTTGAATCAGCCCCAGCATTTT

clone size: few
J gene: TRBJ1-6
V gene: TRBV7-9
D gene: TRBD1
CDR3 protein: CASSHNSGGQVNSPLHF
CDR3 DNA: TGTGCCAGCAGTCATAATTCCGGCGGACAGGTGAATTCACCCCTCCACTTT

clone size: many
J gene: TRBJ2-3
V gene: TRBV12-3/TRBV12-4
D gene: TRBD2
CDR3 protein: CASSLLLAGARQYF
CDR3 DNA: TGTGCCAGCAGTTTACTCCTAGCGGGAGCGCGGCAGTATTTT

clone size: many
J gene: TRBJ2-7
V gene: TRBV28
D gene: .
CDR3 protein: CASSYSRHNYEQYF
CDR3 DNA: TGTGCCAGCAGCTACTCCCGACACAACTACGAGCAGTACTTC

clone size: many
J gene: TRBJ2-7
V gene: TRBV20-1
D gene: .
CDR3 protein: CSARDFLRREPYEQYF
CDR3 DNA: TGCAGTGCTAGAGATTTTCTGCGGAGGGAGCCCTACGAGCAGTACTTC